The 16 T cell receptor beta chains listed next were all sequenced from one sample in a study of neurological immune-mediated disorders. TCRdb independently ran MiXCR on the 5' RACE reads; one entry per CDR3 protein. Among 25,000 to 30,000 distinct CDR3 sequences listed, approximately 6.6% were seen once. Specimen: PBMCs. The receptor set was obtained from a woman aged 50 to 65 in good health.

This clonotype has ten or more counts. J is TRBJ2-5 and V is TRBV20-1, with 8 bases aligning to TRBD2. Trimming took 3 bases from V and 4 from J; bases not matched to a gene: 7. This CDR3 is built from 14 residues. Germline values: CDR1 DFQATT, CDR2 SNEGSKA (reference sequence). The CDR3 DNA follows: TGCAGTGCTAGTAATCCGGGAGGGGGAGAGACCCAGTACTTC. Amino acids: CSASNPGGGETQYF.

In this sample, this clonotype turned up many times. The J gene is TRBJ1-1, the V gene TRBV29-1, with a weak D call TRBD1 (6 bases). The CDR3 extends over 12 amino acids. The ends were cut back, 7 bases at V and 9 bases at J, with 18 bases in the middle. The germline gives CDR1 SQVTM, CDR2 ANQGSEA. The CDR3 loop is CSGGEAGAKAFF. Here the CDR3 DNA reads TGCAGCGGGGGTGAGGCGGGGGCCAAAGCTTTCTTT.

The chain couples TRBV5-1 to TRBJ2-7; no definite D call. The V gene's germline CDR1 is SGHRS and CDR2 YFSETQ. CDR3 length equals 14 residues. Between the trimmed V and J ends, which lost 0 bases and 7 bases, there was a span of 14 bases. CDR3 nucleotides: TGCGCCAGCAGCTTGGCCAATGGATTGGGGGAGCAGTACTTC. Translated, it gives CASSLANGLGEQYF.

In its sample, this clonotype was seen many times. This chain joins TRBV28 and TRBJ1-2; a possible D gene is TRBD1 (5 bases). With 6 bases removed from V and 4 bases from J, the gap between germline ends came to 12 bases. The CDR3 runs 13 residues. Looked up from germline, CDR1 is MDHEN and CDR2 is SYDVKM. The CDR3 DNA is TGTGCCAGCAGCGGAGACAGCCTCTATGGCTACACCTTC. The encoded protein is CASSGDSLYGYTF.

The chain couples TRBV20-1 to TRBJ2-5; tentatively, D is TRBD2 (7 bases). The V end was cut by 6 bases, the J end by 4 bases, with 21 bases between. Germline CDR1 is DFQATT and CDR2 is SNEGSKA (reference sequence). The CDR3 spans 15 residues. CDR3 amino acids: CSAREGGIGGETQYF. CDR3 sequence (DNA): TGCAGTGCCAGGGAGGGGGGCATTGGGGGAGAGACCCAGTACTTC.

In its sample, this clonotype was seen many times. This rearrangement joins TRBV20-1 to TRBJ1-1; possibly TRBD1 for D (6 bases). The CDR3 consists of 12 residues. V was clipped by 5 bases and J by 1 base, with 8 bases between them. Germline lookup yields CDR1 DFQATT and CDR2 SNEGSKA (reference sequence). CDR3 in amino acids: CSALTGNTEAFF. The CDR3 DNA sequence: TGCAGTGCTTTGACAGGGAACACTGAAGCTTTCTTT.

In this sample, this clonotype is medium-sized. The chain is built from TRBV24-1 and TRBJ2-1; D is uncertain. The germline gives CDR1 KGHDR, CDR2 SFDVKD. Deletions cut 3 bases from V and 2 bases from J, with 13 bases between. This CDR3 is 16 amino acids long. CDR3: CATSDPGSLPYNEQFF. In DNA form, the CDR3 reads TGTGCCACCAGTGATCCGGGCTCCCTTCCCTACAATGAGCAGTTCTTC.

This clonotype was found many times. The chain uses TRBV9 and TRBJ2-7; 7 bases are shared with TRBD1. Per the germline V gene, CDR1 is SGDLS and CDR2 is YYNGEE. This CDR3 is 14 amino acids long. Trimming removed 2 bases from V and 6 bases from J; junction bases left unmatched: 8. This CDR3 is CASSVDFYRGEQYF. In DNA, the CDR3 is TGTGCCAGCAGCGTCGATTTTTACAGGGGCGAGCAGTACTTC.

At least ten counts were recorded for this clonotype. CDR3 sequence (DNA): TGTGCCAGCAGTTTATTGGCTAGCGGGAGTCCCTACGAGCAGTACTTC. This gives the protein CASSLLASGSPYEQYF. The V and J genes are TRBV27 and TRBJ2-7, with TRBD2 matching over 10 bases. Germline V lookup: CDR1 MNHEY, CDR2 SMNVEV (reference sequence). Trimming cost V 1 base and J 2 bases; bases outside gene matches: 5. This CDR3 comprises 16 residues.

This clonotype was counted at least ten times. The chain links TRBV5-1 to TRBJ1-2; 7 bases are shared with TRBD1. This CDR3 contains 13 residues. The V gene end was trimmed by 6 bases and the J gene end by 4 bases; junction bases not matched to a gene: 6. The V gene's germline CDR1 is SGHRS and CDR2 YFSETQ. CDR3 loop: CASNGQDRYGYTF. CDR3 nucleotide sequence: TGCGCCAGCAACGGACAGGATCGCTATGGCTACACCTTC.

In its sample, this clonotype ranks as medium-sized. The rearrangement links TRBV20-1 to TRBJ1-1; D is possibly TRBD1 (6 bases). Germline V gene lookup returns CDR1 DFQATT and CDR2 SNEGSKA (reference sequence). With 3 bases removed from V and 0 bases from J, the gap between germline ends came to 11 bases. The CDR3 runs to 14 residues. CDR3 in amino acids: CSARGDNMNTEAFF. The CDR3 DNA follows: TGCAGTGCTAGGGGGGACAACATGAACACTGAAGCTTTCTTT.

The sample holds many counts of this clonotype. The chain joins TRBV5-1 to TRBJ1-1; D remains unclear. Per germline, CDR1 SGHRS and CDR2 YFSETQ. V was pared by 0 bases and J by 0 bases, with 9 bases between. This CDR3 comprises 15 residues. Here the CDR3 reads CASSLAVGVNTEAFF. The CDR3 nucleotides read TGCGCCAGCAGCTTGGCCGTAGGAGTGAACACTGAAGCTTTCTTT.

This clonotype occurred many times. DNA for the CDR3: TGTGCCAGCAGCTTAAGGGGGACAGGGGGCTTGAACACCGGGGAGCTGTTTTTT. This sequence encodes CASSLRGTGGLNTGELFF. The chain links TRBV7-3 to TRBJ2-2, with 12 bases matching TRBD1. CDR1 is SGHTA, CDR2 FQGTGA, per germline. The CDR3 is made up of 18 amino acids. V lost 1 base to trimming and J lost 1 base; unmatched junction nucleotides: 4.

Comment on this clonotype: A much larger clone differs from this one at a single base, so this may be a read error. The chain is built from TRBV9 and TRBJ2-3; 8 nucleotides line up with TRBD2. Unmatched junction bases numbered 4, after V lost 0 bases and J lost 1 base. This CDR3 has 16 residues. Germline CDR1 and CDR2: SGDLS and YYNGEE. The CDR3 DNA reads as TGTGCCAGCAGCGTAGGGACTAGCTTCCGCACAGATACGCAGTATTTT. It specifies CASSVGTSFRTDTQYF.

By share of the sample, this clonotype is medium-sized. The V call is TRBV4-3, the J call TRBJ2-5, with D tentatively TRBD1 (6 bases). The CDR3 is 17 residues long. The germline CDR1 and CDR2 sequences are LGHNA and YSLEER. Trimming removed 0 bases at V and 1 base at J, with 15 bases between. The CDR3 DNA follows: TGCGCCAGCAGCCAAGATAAACAGGGCTACCCCCAAGAGACCCAGTACTTC. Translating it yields CASSQDKQGYPQETQYF.

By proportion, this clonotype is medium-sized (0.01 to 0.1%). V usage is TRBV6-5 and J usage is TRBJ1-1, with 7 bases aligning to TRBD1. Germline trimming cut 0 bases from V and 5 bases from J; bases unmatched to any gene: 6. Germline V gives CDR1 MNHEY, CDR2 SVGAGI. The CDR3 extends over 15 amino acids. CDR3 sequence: CASSYSPGGDTEAFF. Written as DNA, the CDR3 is TGTGCCAGCAGTTACTCCCCAGGGGGAGATACTGAAGCTTTCTTT.